This entry is about one T cell receptor (beta chain). The assay was immunoSEQ multiplex PCR, and TCRdb's table has in-frame clones only and misses some. The sample has about 380,000 clones, just under 95% seen once. The CDR3 length is 15 residues. V lost 3 bases to trimming and J lost 3 bases, with 13 bases between them. Germline CDR1 SGDLS, CDR2 YYNGEE. These data come from a study of shared T cell receptors in the human thymus. V and J are TRBV9 and TRBJ1-5; the D gene is possibly TRBD1 (6 bases). Sequencing input: thymocytes. The source of this sequence is a human donor. CDR3 in DNA: TGTGCCAGCAGCGGCGGCGGACAGTCCAATCAGCCCCAGCATTTT. It yields the protein CASSGGGQSNQPQHF.